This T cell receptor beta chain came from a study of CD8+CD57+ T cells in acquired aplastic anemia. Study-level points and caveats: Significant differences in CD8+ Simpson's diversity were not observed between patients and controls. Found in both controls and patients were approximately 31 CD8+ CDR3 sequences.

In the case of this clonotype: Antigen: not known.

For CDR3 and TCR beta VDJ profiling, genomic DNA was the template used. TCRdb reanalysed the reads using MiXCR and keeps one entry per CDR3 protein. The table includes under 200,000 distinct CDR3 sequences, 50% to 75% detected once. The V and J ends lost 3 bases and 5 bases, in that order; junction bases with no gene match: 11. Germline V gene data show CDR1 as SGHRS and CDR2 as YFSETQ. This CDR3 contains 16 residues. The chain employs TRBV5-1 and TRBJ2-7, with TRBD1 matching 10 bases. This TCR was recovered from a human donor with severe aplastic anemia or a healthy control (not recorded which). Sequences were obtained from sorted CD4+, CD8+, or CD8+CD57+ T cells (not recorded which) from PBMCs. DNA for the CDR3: TGCGCCAGCAGCTGGGGAGGGGGACAGGGGAGGAACGAGCAGTACTTC. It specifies CASSWGGGQGRNEQYF.